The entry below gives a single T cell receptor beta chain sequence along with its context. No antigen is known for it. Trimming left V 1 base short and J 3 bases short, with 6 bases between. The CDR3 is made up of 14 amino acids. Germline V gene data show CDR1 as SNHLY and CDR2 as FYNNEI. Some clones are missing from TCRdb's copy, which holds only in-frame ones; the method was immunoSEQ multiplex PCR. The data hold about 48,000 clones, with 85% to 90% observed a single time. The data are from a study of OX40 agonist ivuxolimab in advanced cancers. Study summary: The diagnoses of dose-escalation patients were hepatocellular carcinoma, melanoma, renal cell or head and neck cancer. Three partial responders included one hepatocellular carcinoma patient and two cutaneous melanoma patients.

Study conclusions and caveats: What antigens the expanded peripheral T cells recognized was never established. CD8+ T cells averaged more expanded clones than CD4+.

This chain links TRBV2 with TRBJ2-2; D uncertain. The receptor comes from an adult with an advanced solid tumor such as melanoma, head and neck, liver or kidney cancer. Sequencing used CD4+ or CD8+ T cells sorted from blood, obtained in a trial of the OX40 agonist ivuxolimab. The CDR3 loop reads CASSEGLYTGELFF. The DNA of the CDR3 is TGTGCCAGCAGTGAAGGCTTATACACCGGGGAGCTGTTTTTT. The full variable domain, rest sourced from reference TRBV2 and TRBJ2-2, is EPEVTQTPSHQVTQMGQEVILRCVPISNHLYFYWYRQILGQKVEFLVSFYNNEISEKSEIFDDQFSVERPDGSNFTLKIRSTKLEDSAMYFCASSEGLYTGELFFGEGSRLTVL.